Listed below are T cell receptor beta chains from one sample, sequenced in a study of T cells after posttransplantation cyclophosphamide. Sequencing used immunoSEQ multiplex PCR; TCRdb keeps in-frame clones, though not all of them. Of 66,000 or so clones in the sample, about 94% are singletons; the top ten hold about 3%. The sample taken for sequencing was PBMCs. Receptor source: a woman aged 25-40 years in good health and a related stem cell transplant donor. Each CDR3 is given with its conserved first and last residue. A D gene is named only where the DNA matches it firmly. Rows may omit the clone size; those that give it use once, few, many or a size class.

clone size,J gene,V gene,D gene,CDR3 protein,CDR3 DNA
.,TRBJ2-2,TRBV5-6,.,CASSLGANTGELFF,TGTGCCAGCAGCTTGGGGGCGAACACCGGGGAGCTGTTTTTT
.,TRBJ2-1,TRBV6-5,TRBD1,CASSYGTGVGQFF,TGTGCCAGCAGTTACGGGACAGGGGTCGGGCAGTTCTTC
.,TRBJ1-1,TRBV7-9,.,CASSPPPSGQPNTEAFF,TGTGCCAGCAGCCCCCCCCCGTCCGGACAGCCAAACACTGAAGCTTTCTTT
.,TRBJ1-1,TRBV9,.,CASSATLAANTEAFF,TGTGCCAGCAGCGCCACCCTGGCAGCGAACACTGAAGCTTTCTTT
.,TRBJ1-5,TRBV6-5,.,CASSEGNQPQHF,TGTGCCAGCAGTGAAGGAAATCAGCCCCAGCATTTT
few,TRBJ1-5,TRBV15,.,CATSRDQQPQHF,TGTGCCACCAGCAGAGACCAGCAGCCCCAGCATTTT
.,TRBJ1-5,TRBV18,.,CASSPEFFQPQHF,TGTGCCAGCTCACCAGAGTTTTTTCAGCCCCAGCATTTT
.,TRBJ1-2,TRBV30,.,CAWSRQVIRMQGYTF,TGTGCCTGGAGCCGACAGGTAATCCGGATGCAGGGCTACACCTTC
.,TRBJ1-1,TRBV7-8,.,CASSIPPGRMNTEAFF,TGTGCCAGCAGCATACCTCCGGGACGGATGAACACTGAAGCTTTCTTT
.,TRBJ1-2,TRBV5-1,.,CASSLRGENYGYTF,TGCGCCAGCAGCTTGAGGGGTGAGAACTATGGCTACACCTTC
.,TRBJ1-6,TRBV25-1,TRBD1,CASSESEGARNSPLHF,TGTGCCAGCAGTGAATCGGAGGGGGCGCGTAATTCACCCCTCCACTTT
.,TRBJ2-7,TRBV29-1,.,CSVPRSGDEDEQYF,TGCAGCGTCCCCAGGTCAGGTGACGAGGACGAGCAGTACTTC
once,TRBJ2-7,TRBV11-2,.,CASSLAAKHYEQYF,TGTGCCAGCAGCTTAGCGGCGAAACACTACGAGCAGTACTTC
few,TRBJ1-3,TRBV4-2,.,CASSQEASLSGNTIYF,TGTGCCAGCAGCCAAGAAGCGTCCCTCTCTGGAAACACCATATATTTT
.,TRBJ2-7,TRBV5-1,.,CASSREPSSYEQYF,TGCGCCAGCAGCAGGGAGCCGAGCTCCTACGAGCAGTACTTC
.,TRBJ2-5,TRBV29-1,TRBD2,CSVGGGARQETQYF,TGCAGCGTTGGCGGGGGGGCCAGACAAGAGACCCAGTACTTC
.,TRBJ1-2,TRBV5-1,.,CASSLGSGSYGYTF,TGCGCCAGCAGCTTGGGGTCAGGAAGCTATGGCTACACCTTC
once,TRBJ1-5,TRBV28,TRBD1,CASSHGTGYYQPQHF,TGTGCCAGCAGCCACGGGACAGGGTACTATCAGCCCCAGCATTTT
.,TRBJ1-1,TRBV7-9,.,CASSLYSNTEAFF,TGTGCCAGCAGCTTATACAGTAACACTGAAGCTTTCTTT
.,TRBJ2-7,TRBV27,.,CASSAGTPFFEQYF,TGTGCCAGCAGCGCCGGGACCCCGTTTTTCGAGCAGTACTTC
.,TRBJ2-1,TRBV7-9,.,CASSSLDGSSYNEQFF,TGTGCCAGCAGCTCGCTAGACGGTTCCTCCTACAATGAGCAGTTCTTC
.,TRBJ1-2,TRBV10-3,TRBD1,CAISGQGFNYGYTF,TGTGCCATCAGTGGACAGGGGTTCAACTATGGCTACACCTTC
.,TRBJ2-1,TRBV19,TRBD2,CASSTPGLARYNEQFF,TGTGCCAGTAGTACCCCGGGACTAGCGAGATACAATGAGCAGTTCTTC
few,TRBJ1-1,TRBV5-1,.,CASKGETEAFF,TGCGCCAGCAAGGGAGAAACTGAAGCTTTCTTT
.,TRBJ2-7,TRBV4-2,TRBD2,CASSHLSGGSSYEQYF,TGTGCCAGCAGCCATCTAAGCGGGGGGAGCTCCTACGAGCAGTACTTC
once,TRBJ1-2,TRBV15,.,CATSRGTSYGYTF,TGTGCCACCAGCAGAGGAACCTCCTATGGCTACACCTTC
.,TRBJ2-2,TRBV7-2,.,CASSLSLANTGELFF,TGTGCCAGCAGCTTATCACTCGCGAACACCGGGGAGCTGTTTTTT
.,TRBJ1-3,TRBV6-1,.,CASSDQGMGNTIYF,TGTGCCAGCAGTGATCAGGGGATGGGAAACACCATATATTTT
.,TRBJ2-3,TRBV4-1,.,CASSHARGTTDTQYF,TGCGCCAGCAGCCATGCACGGGGTACAACAGATACGCAGTATTTT
.,TRBJ2-7,TRBV9,TRBD2,CASSVGGSGGAYEQYF,TGTGCCAGCAGCGTAGGGGGTAGCGGGGGGGCCTACGAGCAGTACTTC
.,TRBJ1-1,TRBV18,.,CASSPRHDMNTEAFF,TGTGCCAGCTCACCAAGGCACGATATGAACACTGAAGCTTTCTTT
.,TRBJ1-2,TRBV4-3,.,CASSQDPIAGVYGYTF,TGCGCCAGCAGCCAAGATCCGATCGCAGGGGTTTATGGCTACACCTTC
.,TRBJ2-7,TRBV25-1,.,CASSEALTESGQYF,TGTGCCAGCAGTGAAGCATTGACCGAAAGCGGGCAGTACTTC
.,TRBJ2-7,TRBV19,.,CASSIEGRGQYF,TGTGCCAGTAGTATCGAGGGGCGCGGGCAGTACTTC
few,TRBJ1-6,TRBV9,TRBD1,CASSVLTGENSPLHF,TGTGCCAGCAGCGTTTTGACAGGGGAAAATTCACCCCTCCACTTT
.,TRBJ2-7,TRBV6-1,.,CASISHEQYF,TGTGCCAGCATCAGCCACGAGCAGTACTTC
.,TRBJ1-1,TRBV7-9,.,CASSLHDKATEAFF,TGTGCCAGCAGCTTACACGACAAGGCCACTGAAGCTTTCTTT
few,TRBJ2-5,TRBV7-2,TRBD1,CASSLVAPGQGSGETQYF,TGTGCCAGCAGCTTAGTCGCGCCGGGACAGGGGTCTGGTGAGACCCAGTACTTC
.,TRBJ2-5,TRBV19,.,CASTDNRGPRETQYF,TGTGCCAGTACCGATAATCGGGGTCCCCGAGAGACCCAGTACTTC
.,TRBJ2-7,TRBV7-9,TRBD1,CASSPGQGTYEQYF,TGTGCCAGCAGCCCCGGACAGGGGACCTACGAGCAGTACTTC
once,TRBJ2-2,TRBV27,.,CASSLPPLGELFF,TGTGCCAGCAGCCTTCCACCCCTCGGGGAGCTGTTTTTT
.,TRBJ2-3,TRBV5-5,.,CASRVGSTDTQYF,TGTGCCAGCCGGGTCGGTAGCACAGATACGCAGTATTTT
.,TRBJ1-1,TRBV2,TRBD1,CASSVFTTGGTEAFF,TGTGCCAGCAGTGTATTCACGACAGGGGGCACTGAAGCTTTCTTT
.,TRBJ1-5,TRBV6-6,.,CASSYSVDQPQHF,TGTGCCAGCAGTTACTCGGTGGATCAGCCCCAGCATTTT
.,TRBJ1-2,TRBV18,TRBD1,CASSPLPGTDTLSLVYGYTF,TGTGCCAGCTCACCACTCCCCGGGACAGATACTCTTAGCCTCGTCTATGGCTACACCTTC
.,TRBJ1-5,TRBV4-1,.,CASSQGRAPNQPQHF,TGCGCCAGCAGCCAAGGGAGGGCCCCTAATCAGCCCCAGCATTTT
.,TRBJ1-1,TRBV18,.,CASSPPSSGLNTEAFF,TGTGCCAGCTCACCACCTTCTTCAGGGCTGAACACTGAAGCTTTCTTT
.,TRBJ1-1,TRBV7-9,.,CASSVQGKVEAFF,TGTGCCAGCAGCGTTCAGGGAAAGGTTGAAGCTTTCTTT
.,TRBJ1-6,TRBV19,.,CASGDPNSPLHF,TGTGCCAGTGGGGACCCTAATTCACCCCTCCACTTT
once,TRBJ1-1,TRBV4-1,TRBD1,CASSQESGTVMNTEAFF,TGCGCCAGCAGCCAAGAATCCGGGACAGTCATGAACACTGAAGCTTTCTTT
.,TRBJ2-3,TRBV19,TRBD2,CASSIGRGDVADTQYF,TGTGCCAGTAGTATCGGGCGGGGGGATGTTGCAGATACGCAGTATTTT
.,TRBJ2-7,TRBV4-3,TRBD1,CASSQDGTGDYEQYF,TGCGCCAGCAGCCAAGATGGGACAGGGGATTACGAGCAGTACTTC
.,TRBJ2-3,TRBV18,TRBD1,CASSPRLPGQGPTDTQYF,TGTGCCAGCTCACCACGACTACCGGGACAGGGTCCCACAGATACGCAGTATTTT
.,TRBJ2-1,TRBV2,TRBD2,CASSGQLAGGNEQFF,TGTGCCAGCAGTGGGCAACTAGCGGGGGGAAATGAGCAGTTCTTC
.,TRBJ1-6,TRBV28,.,CANSGRYNSPLHF,TGTGCTAATAGCGGCAGATATAATTCACCCCTCCACTTT
.,TRBJ2-5,TRBV6-6,TRBD2,CASSYPSGGETQYF,TGTGCCAGCAGTTACCCTAGCGGGGGGGAGACCCAGTACTTC
.,TRBJ2-7,TRBV18,.,CASLPVPGVEQYF,TGTGCCAGCTTGCCGGTTCCAGGGGTCGAGCAGTACTTC
.,TRBJ2-1,TRBV4-1,.,CASSRAGGGVYNEQFF,TGCGCCAGCAGCCGGGCCGGGGGCGGGGTTTACAATGAGCAGTTCTTC
.,TRBJ1-3,TRBV5-1,.,CASSLQGPGNTIYF,TGCGCCAGCAGCCTACAGGGACCTGGAAACACCATATATTTT
once,TRBJ1-2,TRBV14,TRBD1,CASSQVGTGRFGYGYTF,TGTGCCAGCAGCCAAGTTGGGACAGGGAGATTCGGGTATGGCTACACCTTC